This T cell receptor (beta chain) was captured in a study of shared clonotypes between healthy human individuals. The germline gives CDR1 SGHNT, CDR2 YYREEE (reference sequence). The CDR3 sequence is 11 residues long. The V end was cut by 4 bases, the J end by 5 bases, with 4 bases between. Regarding this clone: Its antigen remains unknown. The sample has other DNA sequences that encode this CDR3 too.

The method was immunoSEQ multiplex PCR; TCRdb's version includes in-frame clones alone and lacks a portion of them. The sample lists about 590,000 clones; about 95% were seen once. The study, taken as a whole, reports: Larger richness was generally estimated for naive than memory subsets.

Terminally differentiated effector memory CD45RA+ cells were left out of the naive CD8 fraction, which was CD45RO-negative and positively selected for CCR7. The V gene is TRBV5-4, the J gene TRBJ2-1, with D uncertain. The receptor comes from a woman under 40 in good health. Sequenced sample: naive CD8+ T cells sorted from blood. The CDR3, as DNA: TGTGCCAGCAGCACCGACAATGAGCAGTTCTTC. This codes for CASSTDNEQFF.